The 10 T cell receptor beta chains reported below all come from one sample, sequenced in a study of control samples from healthy donors and cancer patients. Clones were sequenced by immunoSEQ multiplex PCR, and TCRdb holds only the in-frame ones, with some missing. The sample records approximately 82,000 clones, about 90% being singletons. Specimen: blood. The receptor source for this set is a man aged 50-59 years in good health.

This clone occurred a few times. This chain links TRBV2 with TRBJ2-1; 7 bases match TRBD2. The CDR3 is 13 amino acids. The trim removed 6 bases at V and 8 bases at J, leaving 7 bases unmatched. Germline loops: CDR1 SNHLY, CDR2 FYNNEI. The CDR3, as DNA: TGTGCCAGCAGGGGGGGAGGGAGAGATGAGCAGTTCTTC. Protein sequence: CASRGGGRDEQFF.

The CDR3 DNA follows: TGTGCCAGCAGCTCTCCGGGGGGTTATGGCTACACCTTC. Its protein is CASSSPGGYGYTF. The chain has TRBV7-2 and TRBJ1-2, with D possibly matching TRBD1 (5 bases). This CDR3 is built from 13 residues. CDR1 and CDR2 (germline): SGHTA, FQGNSA. With 4 bases removed from V and 5 bases from J, the gap between germline ends came to 11 bases.

V and J are TRBV14 and TRBJ1-1; tentatively, D is TRBD1 (5 bases). CDR1 SGHDN and CDR2 FVKESK come from the germline V gene. The V gene lost 3 bases and the J gene lost 5 bases, with 19 bases spanning the gap. This CDR3 has 16 residues. The CDR3 nucleotides are TGTGCCAGCAGCCATCCAGGGAGGGGCCGAGGGACTGAAGCTTTCTTT. Its translation: CASSHPGRGRGTEAFF. Using reference TRBV14 and TRBJ1-1 for the parts outside the CDR3, the full variable domain is EAGVTQFPSHSVIEKGQTVTLRCDPISGHDNLYWYRRVMGKEIKFLLHFVKESKQDESGMPNNRFLAERTGGTYSTLKVQPAELEDSGVYFCASSHPGRGRGTEAFFGQGTRLTVV.

This chain uses TRBV19 with TRBJ2-4, with 8 nucleotides matching TRBD2. There are 15 residues in the CDR3. The ends lost 3 bases at V and 6 bases at J; junction bases unmatched: 7. CDR1 and CDR2 from the germline V gene are LNHDA and SQIVND (reference sequence). The CDR3 DNA sequence: TGTGCCAGTAGTATCCAACTAGCGGAGGTAAACATTCAGTACTTC. Protein product: CASSIQLAEVNIQYF. Full variable domain (rest looked up from reference TRBV19 and TRBJ2-4): DGGITQSPKYLFRKEGQNVTLSCEQNLNHDAMYWYRQDPGQGLRLIYYSQIVNDFQKGDIAEGYSVSREKKESFPLTVTSAQKNPTAFYLCASSIQLAEVNIQYFGAGTRLSVL.

The chain joins TRBV15 to TRBJ1-2, with TRBD1 as a possible D gene (5 bases). Germline-derived CDR1 and CDR2 are LNHNV and YYDKDF (reference sequence). Deletions cut 5 bases from V and 1 base from J, with 14 bases between. The CDR3 has 15 residues. The CDR3 region has the DNA TGTGCCACCAGCGGGGGGGGTACCCTTAACTATGGCTACACCTTC. It yields the protein CATSGGGTLNYGYTF.

The chain recombines TRBV23-1 with TRBJ1-4; TRBD1 might be the D (6 bases). TRBV23-1 belongs to the ORF category, with a function that is uncertain. The V end was cut by 0 bases, the J end by 7 bases, with 24 bases between. The CDR3 has 19 residues. The CDR3 bases are TGCGCCAGCAGTCAATCATCTAGAGCGTATTGCAGGGGAGGTGAAAAACTGTTTTTT. This sequence encodes CASSQSSRAYCRGGEKLFF.

The V call is TRBV3-1 (or the pseudogene TRBV3-2), the J call TRBJ2-1, with TRBD2 matching over 11 bases. CDR3 length equals 16 residues. V trimming: 0 bases; J trimming: 7 bases; junction bases outside the gene matches: 5. CDR1 is LGHDT and CDR2 is YNNKEL in the germline V gene (reference sequence). In nucleotides, the CDR3 is TGTGCCAGCAGCCAAGAAATGAGACTAGCGGGAAATGAGCAGTTCTTC. Protein product: CASSQEMRLAGNEQFF.

The rearrangement uses TRBV27 and TRBJ2-7; D possibly matches TRBD1 or TRBD2 (5 bases each). The CDR3 is 10 amino acids. Germline-derived CDR1 and CDR2 are MNHEY and SMNVEV (reference sequence). V lost 8 bases and J 3 bases, leaving 5 bases between the germline ends. The CDR3 spells CASGGYEQYF. The DNA of the CDR3 is TGTGCCAGCGGGGGCTACGAGCAGTACTTC.

The CDR3 region has the DNA TGTGCCAGTAGCCTTACCGGGACAGCATACAATGAGCAGTTCTTC. This sequence encodes CASSLTGTAYNEQFF. This rearrangement joins TRBV19 to TRBJ2-1; 7 positions match TRBD1. The V gene end was trimmed by 6 bases and the J gene end by 4 bases; junction bases not matched to a gene: 9. Germline values: CDR1 LNHDA, CDR2 SQIVND (reference sequence). The CDR3 is 15 amino acids.

The chain links TRBV28 to TRBJ2-1; D possibly corresponds to TRBD1 (5 bases). Germline CDR1 reads MDHEN; CDR2 reads SYDVKM. V was shortened by 7 bases and J by 0 bases, with 7 bases between the two germline ends. The CDR3 consists of 13 residues. As DNA, the CDR3 is TGTGCCAGCACCGGACACTCCTACAATGAGCAGTTCTTC. It yields the protein CASTGHSYNEQFF.